This T cell receptor beta chain stems from a study of T cells in Graves' hyperthyroidism and ophthalmopathy. There are many counts of this clonotype. What it binds is not known. The germline V gene has CDR1 SGHNT and CDR2 YYREEE (reference sequence). The CDR3 spans 12 residues. Deletions cut 2 bases from V and 8 bases from J, with 5 bases between. RNA transcripts provided the source from which TCR beta CDR3 regions were amplified. TCR CDR3 underwent first-round RT-PCR with the HTBI primer set. TCRdb reprocessed the multiplex PCR reads with MiXCR, giving one entry per CDR3 protein. The sample shows about 840,000 distinct CDR3 sequences, about two fifths of them seen only once. Study-level findings and limits: Before onset, ophthalmopathy was predicted by the model a median 6.5 months earlier.

Lactation, pregnancy, other autoimmune disease or uncontrolled infection led to exclusion of patients. Each diagnosis drew on symptoms, thyroxine, TRAb, thyroid ultrasound and orbital computed tomography findings. This clonotype was obtained from a man younger than 35 with Graves' hyperthyroidism. What was sequenced was blood. The rearrangement joins TRBV5-4 to TRBJ1-6; D is unresolved. In DNA, the CDR3 is TGTGCCAGCAGCTTAGCCGATTCACCCCTCCACTTT. Its translation: CASSLADSPLHF.